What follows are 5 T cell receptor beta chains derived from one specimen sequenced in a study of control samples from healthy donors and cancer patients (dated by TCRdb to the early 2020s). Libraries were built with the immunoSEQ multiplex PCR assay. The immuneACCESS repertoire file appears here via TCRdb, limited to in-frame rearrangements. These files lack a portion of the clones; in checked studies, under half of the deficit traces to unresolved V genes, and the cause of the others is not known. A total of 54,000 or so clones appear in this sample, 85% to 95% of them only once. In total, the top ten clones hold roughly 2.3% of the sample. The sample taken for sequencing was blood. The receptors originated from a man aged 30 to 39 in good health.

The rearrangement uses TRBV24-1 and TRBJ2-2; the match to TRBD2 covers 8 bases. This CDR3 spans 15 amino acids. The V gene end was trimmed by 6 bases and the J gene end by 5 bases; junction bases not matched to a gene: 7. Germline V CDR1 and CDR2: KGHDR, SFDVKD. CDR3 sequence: CATSSGGSGTGELFF. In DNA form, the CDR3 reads TGTGCCACCAGTTCGGGGGGGAGTGGAACCGGGGAGCTGTTTTTT.

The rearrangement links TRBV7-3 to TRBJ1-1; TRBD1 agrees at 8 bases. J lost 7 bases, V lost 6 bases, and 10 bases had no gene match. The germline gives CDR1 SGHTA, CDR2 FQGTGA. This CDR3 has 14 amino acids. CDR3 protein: CASRASITGGEAFF. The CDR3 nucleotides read TGTGCCAGCAGGGCCTCGATCACAGGGGGTGAAGCTTTCTTT.

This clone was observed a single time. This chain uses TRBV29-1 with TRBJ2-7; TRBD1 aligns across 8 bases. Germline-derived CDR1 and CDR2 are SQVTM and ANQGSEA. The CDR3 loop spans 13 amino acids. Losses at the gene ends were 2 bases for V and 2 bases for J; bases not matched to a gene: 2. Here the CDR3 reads CSVETGGPYEQYF. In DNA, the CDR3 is TGCAGCGTTGAAACAGGGGGGCCCTACGAGCAGTACTTC.

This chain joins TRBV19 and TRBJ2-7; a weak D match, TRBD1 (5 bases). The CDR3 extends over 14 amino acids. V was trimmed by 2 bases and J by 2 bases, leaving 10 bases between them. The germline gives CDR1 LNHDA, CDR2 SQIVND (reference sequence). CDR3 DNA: TGTGCCAGTAGTATACAGGACACCACCTACGAGCAGTACTTC. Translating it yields CASSIQDTTYEQYF. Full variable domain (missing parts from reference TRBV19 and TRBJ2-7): DGGITQSPKYLFRKEGQNVTLSCEQNLNHDAMYWYRQDPGQGLRLIYYSQIVNDFQKGDIAEGYSVSREKKESFPLTVTSAQKNPTAFYLCASSIQDTTYEQYFGPGTRLTVT.

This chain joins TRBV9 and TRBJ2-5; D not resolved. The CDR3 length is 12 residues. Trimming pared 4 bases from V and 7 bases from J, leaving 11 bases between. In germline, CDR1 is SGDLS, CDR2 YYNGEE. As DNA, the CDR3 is TGTGCCAGCAGCATACGAGAAGGGACCCAGTACTTC. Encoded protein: CASSIREGTQYF. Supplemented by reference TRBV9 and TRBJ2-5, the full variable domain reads DSGVTQTPKHLITATGQRVTLRCSPRSGDLSVYWYQQSLDQGLQFLIQYYNGEERAKGNILERFSAQQFPDLHSELNLSSLELGDSALYFCASSIREGTQYFGPGTRLLVL.